This T cell receptor (beta chain) was documented in a study of OX40 agonist ivuxolimab in advanced cancers. Study as a whole: An agonistic human IgG2 monoclonal antibody against OX40 (CD134) was given. A mean age of around 66 years, range roughly 20 to 79, was recorded, and roughly 80% were male. Regarding the study as a whole: Antigen specificity of clonally expanded peripheral T cells was not established.

Sequenced by immunoSEQ multiplex PCR; TCRdb stores in-frame clones only, minus some. The sample shows just under 7,000 clones, about 74% of them seen only once. Germline-derived CDR1 and CDR2 are SGDLS and YYNGEE. V was clipped by 2 bases and J by 0 bases, with 16 bases between them. CDR3 length: 17 amino acids. Patients who had autoimmune disease history or got systemic immunosuppression were left out. Concerning this clone itself: The antigen is not known.

Sequencing used CD4+ or CD8+ T cells sorted from blood, obtained in a trial of the OX40 agonist ivuxolimab. This TCR came from an adult with an advanced solid tumor such as melanoma, head and neck, liver or kidney cancer. This chain uses TRBV9 with TRBJ2-3; maybe TRBD2 (6 bases). CDR3 sequence reads: CASSVGTSPGSTDTQYF. The DNA for the CDR3 is TGTGCCAGCAGCGTTGGGACTTCCCCGGGGAGCACAGATACGCAGTATTTT.